The T cell receptor beta chain under discussion was sequenced for a study of spatial heterogeneity in lung cancer. Looking at the study overall: Combinations of a unique TCR and a UMI were tallied in raw reads, and on average each appeared more than ten times.

This clonotype showed up many times. This CDR3 is 13 amino acids long. Germline CDR1 is MNHEY and CDR2 is SVGEGT. Between the trimmed V and J ends, which lost 4 bases and 7 bases, there was a span of 8 bases. Specified time point: sample taken at primary tumor resection. Frozen PBMC, nontumor lung or tumor provided whole RNA, which was sequenced unsorted. Each TCR cDNA molecule bore a unique molecular identifier. MiXCR was run by TCRdb on the 5' RACE reads, yielding one entry per CDR3 protein. Among approximately 20,000 distinct CDR3 sequences listed, 3.5% to 5.5% were seen once. The TCR sequence derives from a male donor with early-stage non-small cell lung cancer. The chain carries TRBV6-2 or TRBV6-3 and TRBJ2-6; D is unresolved. Here the sequenced sample was PBMCs, taken at surgery. The CDR3 DNA is TGTGCCAGCAGTTCGTACGACGCCAACGTCCTGACTTTC. This sequence encodes CASSSYDANVLTF.